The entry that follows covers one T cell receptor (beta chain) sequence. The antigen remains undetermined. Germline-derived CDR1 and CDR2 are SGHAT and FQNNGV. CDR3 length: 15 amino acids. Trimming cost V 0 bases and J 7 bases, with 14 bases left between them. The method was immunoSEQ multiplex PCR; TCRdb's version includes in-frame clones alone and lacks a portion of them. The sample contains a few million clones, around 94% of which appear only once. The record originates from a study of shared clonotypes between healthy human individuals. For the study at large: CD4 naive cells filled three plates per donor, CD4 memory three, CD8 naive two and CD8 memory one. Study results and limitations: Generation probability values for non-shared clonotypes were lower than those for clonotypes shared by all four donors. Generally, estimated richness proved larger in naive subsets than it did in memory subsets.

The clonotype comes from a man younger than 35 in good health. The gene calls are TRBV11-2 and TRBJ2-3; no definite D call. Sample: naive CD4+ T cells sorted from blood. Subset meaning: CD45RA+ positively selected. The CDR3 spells CASSLEVQPWNTQYF. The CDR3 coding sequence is TGTGCCAGCAGCTTAGAGGTCCAGCCCTGGAATACGCAGTATTTT.